These T cell receptor beta chains were read from a single sample in a study of T cells in Graves' hyperthyroidism and ophthalmopathy. TCRdb fed the multiplex PCR reads into MiXCR, producing one record per CDR3 protein. Of hundreds of thousands of distinct CDR3 sequences in the sample, 15% were seen once. The sequencing input was blood. The receptors stem from a woman aged 55-70 years with Graves' ophthalmopathy. Each CDR3 is given with its conserved first and last residue. The order of the fields is V gene, J gene, clone size, D gene, CDR3 protein, CDR3 DNA. D genes are given only for firm matches. The listing skips clone size in some rows; elsewhere it reads once, few, many or a size class.

TRBV28	TRBJ2-7	few	-	CAGSLTTYEQYF	TGTGCCGGCAGTTTGACAACCTACGAGCAGTACTTC
TRBV11-2	TRBJ2-1	many	TRBD2	CASSLRLAGGPSYNEQFF	TGTGCCAGCAGCTTAAGGCTAGCGGGAGGCCCCTCCTACAATGAGCAGTTCTTC
TRBV7-9	TRBJ1-4	-	-	CASSYTGTNEKLFF	TGTGCCAGCAGCTACACAGGGACTAATGAAAAACTGTTTTTT
TRBV28	TRBJ2-7	many	-	CASSLLGHTFSYEQYF	TGTGCCAGCAGTTTACTCGGACACACGTTCTCCTACGAGCAGTACTTC
TRBV4-1	TRBJ2-5	-	TRBD2	CASSQTSDQETQYF	TGCGCCAGCAGCCAAACTAGCGACCAAGAGACCCAGTACTTC
TRBV9	TRBJ2-1	many	TRBD2	CASSVGVRTGLAGVEQFF	TGTGCCAGCAGCGTAGGGGTAAGAACGGGACTAGCGGGAGTGGAGCAGTTCTTC
TRBV11-2	TRBJ2-2	-	-	CASGPFSGRGELFF	TGTGCCAGCGGCCCCTTCTCGGGAAGGGGGGAGCTGTTTTTT
TRBV27	TRBJ2-1	many	TRBD2	CASRGRGDEQFF	TGTGCCAGCAGAGGGAGGGGAGATGAGCAGTTCTTC
TRBV7-3	TRBJ2-2	-	-	CASSLALSTDYTGELFF	TGTGCCAGCAGCTTAGCACTTTCGACAGACTACACCGGGGAGCTGTTTTTT
TRBV30	TRBJ1-2	few	TRBD1	CAWGAGGYGYTF	TGTGCCTGGGGGGCAGGGGGCTATGGCTACACCTTC
TRBV28	TRBJ2-5	many	-	CASGQEETQYF	TGTGCCAGCGGTCAGGAAGAGACCCAGTACTTC
TRBV19	TRBJ1-1	-	-	CASSIGNTEAFF	TGTGCCAGTAGTATAGGGAACACTGAAGCTTTCTTT
TRBV12-3/TRBV12-4	TRBJ2-1	many	TRBD2	CASSLMVVGGRDNEQFF	TGTGCCAGCAGTTTAATGGTAGTCGGCGGGAGGGACAATGAGCAGTTCTTC
TRBV7-9	TRBJ2-7	-	-	CASSYSTSEGQYF	TGTGCCAGCAGCTACAGCACGTCGGAAGGGCAGTACTTC
TRBV5-1	TRBJ1-4	few	-	CASSLRQSNEKLFF	TGCGCCAGCAGCTTACGACAGTCGAATGAAAAACTGTTTTTT
TRBV5-1	TRBJ1-2	-	TRBD1	CASNLGQGWGYTF	TGCGCCAGCAACCTCGGACAGGGCTGGGGCTACACCTTC
TRBV2	TRBJ2-2	-	-	CASIPDSYQPGELFF	TGTGCCAGCATCCCGGACAGCTATCAGCCGGGGGAGCTGTTTTTT
TRBV7-3	TRBJ2-1	-	TRBD2	CASSREVGGRNEQFF	TGTGCCAGCAGCCGCGAGGTGGGCGGGAGGAATGAGCAGTTCTTC
TRBV9	TRBJ2-1	many	TRBD2	CASSVGIGTSGNEQFF	TGTGCCAGCAGCGTAGGCATAGGGACTAGCGGAAATGAGCAGTTCTTC
TRBV7-3	TRBJ2-5	few	-	CASTYQYF	TGTGCCAGCACTTATCAGTACTTC
TRBV14	TRBJ2-1	few	TRBD2	CASSQAAGGGNEQFF	TGTGCCAGCAGCCAAGCGGCGGGAGGGGGCAATGAGCAGTTCTTC
TRBV20-1	TRBJ2-1	many	TRBD2	CSASGTSFDEQFF	TGCAGTGCTAGCGGGACTAGTTTCGATGAGCAGTTCTTC
TRBV6-1	TRBJ2-5	many	TRBD2	CASSVPSGSETQYF	TGTGCCAGCAGTGTTCCTAGCGGGAGTGAGACCCAGTACTTC
TRBV11-2	TRBJ2-7	many	TRBD1	CASGIDRGPYEQYF	TGTGCCAGCGGGATTGACAGGGGGCCCTACGAGCAGTACTTC
TRBV5-1	TRBJ2-1	many	TRBD2	CASRQLAGGPDEQFF	TGCGCCAGCCGCCAGCTAGCGGGAGGGCCGGATGAGCAGTTCTTC
TRBV12-3/TRBV12-4	TRBJ2-4	many	-	CASSSTGGRGKNIQYF	TGTGCCAGCAGTTCCACTGGGGGCCGGGGCAAAAACATTCAGTACTTC
TRBV30	TRBJ2-3	-	-	CASTLQRTSKDTQYF	TGTGCCTCGACCCTCCAGCGAACCTCCAAAGATACGCAGTATTTT
TRBV28	TRBJ2-3	many	-	CATIESEPITDTQYF	TGTGCCACCATTGAATCGGAGCCTATCACAGATACGCAGTATTTT
TRBV3-1	TRBJ2-2	-	TRBD1	CASSQGTANTGELFF	TGTGCCAGCAGCCAGGGGACAGCGAACACCGGGGAGCTGTTTTTT
TRBV4-1	TRBJ2-1	once	-	CASSQDTAGGYNEQFF	TGCGCCAGCAGCCAAGATACGGCAGGGGGGTACAATGAGCAGTTCTTC
TRBV6-5	TRBJ2-3	few	TRBD1	CASSYSRQAQGDTDTQYF	TGTGCCAGCAGTTACTCGAGACAGGCCCAGGGGGACACAGATACGCAGTATTTT
TRBV7-3	TRBJ2-3	many	-	CASSPRWGEKDTQYF	TGTGCCAGCAGCCCGAGGTGGGGGGAGAAAGATACGCAGTATTTT
TRBV20-1	TRBJ1-5	many	-	CSASVDGYNQPQHF	TGCAGTGCTAGTGTAGACGGTTACAATCAGCCCCAGCATTTT
TRBV5-1	TRBJ2-3	many	-	CASSLADTQYF	TGTGCCAGCAGCTTGGCAGATACGCAGTATTTT
TRBV5-4	TRBJ2-7	-	TRBD1	CASSSPRPGQHLPHEQYF	TGTGCCAGCAGCTCTCCTCGGCCGGGACAGCACCTACCCCACGAGCAGTACTTC
TRBV7-2	TRBJ2-7	many	TRBD2	CASSLESGGPWSEQYF	TGTGCCAGCAGCTTAGAGTCGGGAGGGCCCTGGAGCGAGCAGTACTTC
TRBV6-1	TRBJ1-1	few	TRBD1	CASSYSGTGSSEAFF	TGTGCCAGCAGTTATTCCGGGACAGGGAGTTCGGAAGCTTTCTTT
TRBV5-1	TRBJ2-5	-	-	CASSKQGGQETQYF	TGCGCCAGCAGCAAACAGGGGGGGCAAGAGACCCAGTACTTC
TRBV19	TRBJ2-5	few	-	CASSIVGINQETQYF	TGTGCCAGTAGTATAGTGGGCATAAACCAAGAGACCCAGTACTTC
TRBV29-1	TRBJ2-2	few	TRBD1	CSATGGGNTGELFF	TGCAGCGCAACAGGGGGCGGGAACACCGGGGAGCTGTTTTTT
TRBV5-5	TRBJ1-1	many	-	CASSPDTGPRWDTEAFF	TGTGCCAGCAGCCCGGACACGGGGCCGCGTTGGGACACTGAAGCTTTCTTT
TRBV30	TRBJ1-6	many	-	CAWSVSPGRDSPLHF	TGTGCCTGGAGTGTATCCCCGGGACGAGATTCACCCCTCCACTTT
TRBV2	TRBJ2-1	many	-	CASRGGWRTYNEQFF	TGTGCCAGCAGGGGCGGGTGGCGGACGTACAATGAGCAGTTCTTC